A single count supports the clone carrying this T cell receptor (beta chain). Generated by immunoSEQ multiplex PCR, the TCRdb table keeps only in-frame clones and is missing some. The data contain hundreds of thousands of clones, about 80% of them seen just once; the ten biggest clones take up under 2%. The sample is drawn from a study of blood T cell repertoires in COVID-19. At the level of the study: T cells, B-cell-depleted T cells, or PBMCs supplied cDNA or gDNA.

The length of the CDR3 is 17 residues. Looked up from germline, CDR1 is SGHVS and CDR2 is FQNEAQ. The V and J ends lost 1 base and 4 bases, in that order; junction bases with no gene match: 8. The TCR comes from a woman aged 80 or over with acute or convalescent COVID-19. The genes are TRBV7-8 and TRBJ2-7; the match to TRBD2 covers 12 bases. Sequencing was carried out using peripheral blood. In DNA, the CDR3 is TGTGCCAGCAGCTTAGAGGGGCTAGCGGGAGGGTTATACGAGCAGTACTTC. Its protein is CASSLEGLAGGLYEQYF. Together with reference TRBV7-8 and TRBJ2-7, the CDR3 gives the full variable domain: GAGVSQSPRYKVAKRGQDVALRCDPISGHVSLFWYQQALGQGPEFLTYFQNEAQLDKSGLPSDRFFAERPEGSVSTLKIQRTQQEDSAVYLCASSLEGLAGGLYEQYFGPGTRLTVT.